This T cell receptor beta chain stems from a study of T cells in Graves' hyperthyroidism and ophthalmopathy (dated by TCRdb to about 2019). Regarding the study in general: Peripheral blood was sampled at the time of initial diagnosis, prior to any treatment. The 75 to 100 discovery patients were divided at random into training and test sets in a 7:3 ratio. In more than five Graves' hyperthyroidism patients, the study also compared T-cell repertoires from thyroid tissue with T-cell repertoires from blood. TCR Vbeta CDR3 sequencing of some 140 peripheral blood samples (roughly 41 ophthalmopathy, over 70 hyperthyroidism and approximately 17 progressor patients) is reported in the paper. To identify distinguishing TCR V-J signatures, a discovery cohort of 100 patients was used, comprising 40 to 45 with Graves' ophthalmopathy and some 60 with stable Graves' hyperthyroidism. An independent validation cohort of fewer than 20 hyperthyroidism patients and about 16 patients who later progressed to ophthalmopathy tested prospective prediction of ophthalmopathy. After blood sampling, hyperthyroidism patients were treated with methimazole at a starting dose of 30 mg daily, and ophthalmopathy patients were treated with high-dose intravenous methylprednisolone.

The study at large found these results: A model built on a 13 V-J signature distinguished ophthalmopathy from stable hyperthyroidism, reaching roughly 88% sensitivity and around 81% specificity in cross-validation and 80%/75% in testing. No statistical method was used to set the sample size in advance, and investigators knew the group allocation. Most expanded thyroid clonotypes (frequency above 0.001) were also detected in blood, a finding suggesting that blood repertoires may reflect thyroid immune responses. During validation, the model predicted progression to ophthalmopathy a median of roughly 7.1 months ahead of onset, with more than 55% sensitivity and about 72% specificity.

As to this clonotype: Its antigen is unknown. The sample holds no much larger clone one base away, and base qualities are not on file.

In the germline V gene (reference sequence), CDR1 corresponds to GTSNPN and CDR2 to SVGIG. V drops 3 bases and J drops 0 bases, leaving 9 bases in between. The CDR3 numbers 14 residues from cysteine through phenylalanine. Only the CDR3 portion is preserved as DNA: 42 bases, with reading frame beginning at the first base. The hyperthyroidism patients were between 18 and 65 years old and newly diagnosed, with a disease duration of less than 2 months. Exclusion was applied to patients with uncontrolled infections, other autoimmune diseases, pregnancy or lactation. Clinical symptoms, serum thyroxine and TRAb, thyroid ultrasound, and orbital computed tomography formed the basis for the diagnoses. For progressor patients, blood was drawn at the first diagnosis of hyperthyroidism, before any ophthalmopathy symptoms had appeared. PBMCs were separated from roughly 9.3 ml of fresh peripheral blood using Ficoll-Paque density gradient centrifugation. Progressor patients were defined as those initially diagnosed with Graves' hyperthyroidism in whom ophthalmopathy developed during follow-up. Total RNA was extracted with Trizol reagent, and quality was checked on an Agilent 2100 Bioanalyzer.

The TCR beta CDR3 regions were amplified from RNA transcripts. A first-round RT-PCR of the TCR CDR3 used the HTBI primer set with the Qiagen OneStep RT-PCR kit. Libraries were constructed in a second round of multiplex PCR, after which size selection and purification were performed. Sequencing of the libraries was done on an Illumina HiSeq2000 using paired-end 100 bp reads. The study's own analysis went as follows. Raw data were processed with SOAPnuke, discarding reads with adapters, uncalled bases, mean Phred below 15, or no exact constant-primer or identifier match. COPE v1.2.5 was used to merge high-quality paired reads, and clonotypes were defined as unique nucleotide sequences. MiTCR v1.1 was used to align the clonotypes against IMGT TRBV, TRBD and TRBJ reference segments. Analysis was restricted to V-J combinations with a frequency above 0.0001, which covered 99% to 99.2% of repertoires. The TCS score was defined as the ratio of F50 (clonal expansion) to E x V (chaos), calculated using BLOSUM62-based TCRdist between CDR3 peptides within each V-J. Welch's t-statistics and random forest reduced fewer than 600 V-J features to 13, which were used in a naive Bayes classifier (R e1071). TCRdb reran the public reads through fastp at Q25 and MiXCR, keeping productive beta chains. All rows with the same CDR3 protein become a single entry with the most common DNA and genes. These V and J calls are TCRdb output, not the study's own analysis. This sample gives about 720,000 distinct CDR3 sequences in total; roughly a sixth of them show up just once. The ten largest clones capture 16% of the sample.

The rearranged chain carries TRBV30 and TRBJ1-3; no confident D gene assignment can be made. The TCR was taken from a woman between 45 and 65 years old with Graves' hyperthyroidism that later progressed to Graves' ophthalmopathy. Sequencing was carried out using blood. The CDR3 region: CAWRKKPSGNTIYF. At the DNA level, the sequence is TGTGCCTGGAGAAAAAAACCCTCTGGAAACACCATATATTTT.